This entry lists 3 T cell receptor beta chains sequenced from one sample in a study of T cells after yellow fever vaccination. Using its own MiXCR run on the 5' RACE reads, TCRdb lists one record per CDR3 protein. The sample holds about 370,000 distinct CDR3 sequences, roughly 12% seen once. The starting material was PBMCs, obtained on the day of the first yellow fever vaccination. Every receptor here comes from a young man who received the YFV17D yellow fever vaccine.

This clonotype was seen ten or more times. The genes are TRBV18 and TRBJ1-1; unclear D gene. The germline V gene encodes CDR1 KGHSH and CDR2 LQKENI. This CDR3 has 12 amino acids. Trimming pared 1 base from V and 6 bases from J, leaving 6 bases between. The CDR3 is CASSPRGPEAFF. DNA for the CDR3: TGTGCCAGCTCACCACGAGGGCCTGAAGCTTTCTTT.

In this sample, this clonotype turned up a few times. This sequence joins TRBV18 and TRBJ2-6; TRBD1 aligns across 10 bases. J was trimmed by 0 bases and V by 2 bases; bases with no gene match: 4. Germline-derived CDR1 and CDR2 are KGHSH and LQKENI. There are 18 residues in the CDR3. CDR3 DNA sequence: TGTGCCAGCTCACCATTGGGACAGGGGTCCTCTGGGGCCAACGTCCTGACTTTC. Its protein is CASSPLGQGSSGANVLTF.

By sample share, this clonotype is medium-sized. The V call is TRBV7-2, the J call TRBJ1-1; D is unresolved. CDR1 is SGHTA, CDR2 FQGNSA, per germline. This CDR3 is 12 amino acids long. V was shortened by 5 bases and J by 4 bases, with 8 bases between the two germline ends. CDR3 in DNA: TGTGCCAGCAGCATAAGTTCCACTGAAGCTTTCTTT. Its translation: CASSISSTEAFF.